The 4 T cell receptor beta chains presented below share a single source sample, sequenced in a study of coeliac disease. Generated by immunoSEQ multiplex PCR, the TCRdb table keeps only in-frame clones and is missing some. The data contain around 1,300 clones, around three fifths of them singletons. Sequenced material: intraepithelial lymphocytes from the gut. Every receptor here comes from a man in his sixties or seventies without celiac disease.

This clone is classed as medium-sized. J is TRBJ2-7 and V is TRBV7-6; 7 nucleotides agree with TRBD1. V was pared by 5 bases and J by 0 bases, with 7 bases of the junction left unmatched. Germline V gene sequence: CDR1 SGHVS, CDR2 FNYEAQ. The length of the CDR3 is 15 residues. As DNA, the CDR3 is TGTGCCAGCAGCAACCAGGGGGACGGCTCCTACGAGCAGTACTTC. Protein: CASSNQGDGSYEQYF.

The genes are TRBV5-1 and TRBJ2-3; 15 bases line up with TRBD2. The J segment lost 6 bases and the V segment lost 2 bases, leaving 1 base of the junction unmatched. The CDR3 covers 15 residues. Germline V gives CDR1 SGHRS, CDR2 YFSETQ. The CDR3 region is CASSFGTSGGDTQYF. Written as DNA, the CDR3 is TGCGCCAGCAGCTTCGGGACTAGCGGGGGGGATACGCAGTATTTT.

The chain links TRBV28 to TRBJ1-6; D gene unclear. The germline gives CDR1 MDHEN, CDR2 SYDVKM. The CDR3 has 16 amino acids. V lost 4 bases and J 0 bases, leaving 10 bases between the germline ends. CDR3 in amino acids: CASSSFESSYNSPLHF. The CDR3 bases are TGTGCCAGCAGTTCGTTTGAGAGCTCCTATAATTCACCCCTCCACTTT.

The rearrangement joins TRBV5-8 to TRBJ2-7; D gene unclear. Germline-derived CDR1 and CDR2 are SGHTS and YDEGEE. The CDR3 runs 12 residues. V gave up 0 bases and J gave up 3 bases, with 4 bases separating them. The CDR3: CASSLAFYEQYF. The CDR3, as DNA: TGTGCCAGCAGCTTGGCCTTCTACGAGCAGTACTTC. The full variable domain, completed using reference TRBV5-8 and TRBJ2-7, is EAGVTQSPTHLIKTRGQQATLRCSPISGHTSVYWYQQALGLGLQFLLWYDEGEERNRGNFPPRFSGRQFPNYSSELNVNALELEDSALYLCASSLAFYEQYFGPGTRLTVT.